This is a list of T cell receptor beta chains from one sample in a study of cytomegalovirus exposure and HLA in healthy donors. The table came from immunoSEQ multiplex PCR; TCRdb's copy has only in-frame clones and leaves some out. Among over 150,000 clones listed, more than 75% were seen once. The specimen sequenced was PBMCs. The source is a man younger than 45 in good health and CMV-seropositive. CDR3s include the opening cysteine and the closing phenylalanine or tryptophan. D genes are given only for firm matches. The size of a clone is reported for some rows only, either as once, few or many, or as a class for expanded clones.

d_gene	abundance	v_gene	j_gene	CDR3nt	CDR3aa
TRBD1	.	TRBV6-5	TRBJ2-7	TGTGCCAGCAGTCGACAGGGGGCCTCCTACGAGCAGTACTTC	CASSRQGASYEQYF
TRBD2	.	TRBV7-9	TRBJ2-2	TGTGCCAGCAGCGGTTTATCACCCGTTGGAGCGGGAGACTCCGGGGAGCTGTTTTTT	CASSGLSPVGAGDSGELFF
.	.	TRBV28	TRBJ1-2	TGTGCCAGCAGTTTAGGGGGGTACTATGGCTACACCTTC	CASSLGGYYGYTF
TRBD1	.	TRBV19	TRBJ1-2	TGTGCCAGTAGTACACAGGGGTTCGATGGCTACACCTTC	CASSTQGFDGYTF
TRBD2	.	TRBV27	TRBJ2-1	TGTGCCAGCAGTTTATGGACTAGCAAGGCCTACAATGAGCAGTTCTTC	CASSLWTSKAYNEQFF
.	.	TRBV6-5	TRBJ1-1	TGTGCCAGCAATCGAGGCGGTGAAGCTTTCTTT	CASNRGGEAFF
.	.	TRBV9	TRBJ2-5	TGTGCCAGCAGCGGGGGCCAGGGGACCCAGTACTTC	CASSGGQGTQYF
TRBD2	.	TRBV11-2	TRBJ2-1	TGTGTCAGCAGCTTCGGCGGGGGTTATCTAAACAATGAGCAGTTCTTC	CVSSFGGGYLNNEQFF
.	.	TRBV9	TRBJ2-7	TGTGCCAGCTCGGTCGGAGGGTCCTACGAGCAGTACTTC	CASSVGGSYEQYF
.	once	TRBV9	TRBJ2-3	TGTGCCAGCAGCGTAGTTGGAGGGACCACCGCAGATACGCAGTATTTT	CASSVVGGTTADTQYF
.	.	TRBV4-1	TRBJ2-1	TGCGCCAGCAGCCCCCAAGGGGCGGGACTTGACAATGAGCAGTTCTTC	CASSPQGAGLDNEQFF
.	.	TRBV7-8	TRBJ1-2	TGTGCCAGCAGCTTAGACCTATATGGCTACACCTTC	CASSLDLYGYTF
TRBD2	.	TRBV2	TRBJ2-7	TGTGCCAGCAAAACTAGCGGGGGCTTATACGAGCAGTACTTC	CASKTSGGLYEQYF
TRBD2	.	TRBV2	TRBJ2-2	TGTGCCAGCAGTGTTGCGGGAGCCACCGGGGAGCTGTTTTTT	CASSVAGATGELFF
.	.	TRBV5-4	TRBJ2-3	TGTGCCAGCAGTTCCCGGAGGGACCCTAGCACAGATACGCAGTATTTT	CASSSRRDPSTDTQYF
TRBD1	few	TRBV27	TRBJ1-4	TGTGCCAGCAGGCCACAGGGGGCGCGGGGTGAAAAACTGTTTTTT	CASRPQGARGEKLFF